Sequencing of this T cell receptor beta chain was carried out in a study of identical twins. Template switching added a universal primer site, and cDNA bore unique molecular identifiers. One entry per CDR3 protein results from TCRdb running MiXCR on the 5' RACE reads. Found here are some 300,000 distinct CDR3 sequences, more than 9% of them singletons; the top ten hold 7.2%. The V gene's germline CDR1 is SGHTA and CDR2 FQGNSA. With V trimmed by 11 bases and J by 3 bases, 14 bases remained unmatched. The CDR3 extends over 16 amino acids. This clonotype came up a few times. No donor was unhealthy or non-Caucasian. The same data also went into a second study, on yellow fever vaccine responses in identical twins. This second study says: Twins' vaccine T cell response reportedly gave the appearance of partial convergence and partial personalization.

This chain uses TRBV7-2 with TRBJ2-2, with 8 nucleotides matching TRBD2. This TCR was recovered from a woman aged 18-29 years in good health. Specimen: CD8+ T cells sorted from blood. CDR3: CAPSFKSGGYTGELFF. In DNA, the CDR3 is TGTGCCCCCAGTTTTAAGAGCGGGGGATACACCGGGGAGCTGTTTTTT.